This T cell receptor (beta chain) was profiled in a study of blood T cell repertoires in COVID-19. Study-level information: COVID-19 samples, acute and convalescent, were from the United States, Italy and Spain.

Sequencing used immunoSEQ multiplex PCR; TCRdb keeps in-frame clones, though not all of them. The profile shows 300,000 or so clones, about 89% of them singletons. V shed 5 bases and J shed 1 base, with 5 bases lying between them. The germline CDR1 and CDR2 sequences are KGHSY and FQNENV. CDR3 length equals 12 residues. This clonotype was obtained from a woman aged 25 to 39 with COVID-19, enrolled during active disease. The sequenced sample was peripheral blood. The chain has TRBV16 and TRBJ1-2; D unclear. In DNA form, the CDR3 reads TGTGCCAGCAGCTTATATAACTATGGCTACACCTTC. This gives the protein CASSLYNYGYTF. The variable domain in full, with the rest retrieved from reference TRBV16 and TRBJ1-2, is GEEVAQTPKHLVRGEGQKAKLYCAPIKGHSYVFWYQQVLKNEFKFLISFQNENVFDETGMPKERFSAKCLPNSPCSLEIQATKLEDSAVYFCASSLYNYGYTFGSGTRLTVV.